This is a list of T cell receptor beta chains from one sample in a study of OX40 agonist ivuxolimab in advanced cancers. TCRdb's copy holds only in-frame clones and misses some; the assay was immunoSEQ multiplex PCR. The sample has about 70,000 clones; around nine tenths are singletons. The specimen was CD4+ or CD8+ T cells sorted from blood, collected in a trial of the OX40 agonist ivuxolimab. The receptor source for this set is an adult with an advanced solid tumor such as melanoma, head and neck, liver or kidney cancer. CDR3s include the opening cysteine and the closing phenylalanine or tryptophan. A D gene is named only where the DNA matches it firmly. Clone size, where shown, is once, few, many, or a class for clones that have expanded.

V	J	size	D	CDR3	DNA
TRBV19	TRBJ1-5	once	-	CASRSTGLGYGSNQPQHF	TGTGCCAGTAGGTCAACAGGGTTGGGCTATGGAAGCAATCAGCCCCAGCATTTT
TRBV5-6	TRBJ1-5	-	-	CASSRRQTNQPQHF	TGTGCCAGCAGCCGACGACAGACCAATCAGCCCCAGCATTTT
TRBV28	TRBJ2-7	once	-	CASTRAQTRGEQYF	TGTGCCAGCACCCGGGCCCAGACACGGGGGGAGCAGTACTTC
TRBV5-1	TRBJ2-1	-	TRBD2	CASSSAAGVTYNEQFF	TGCGCCAGCAGCTCGGCGGCGGGAGTGACCTACAATGAGCAGTTCTTC
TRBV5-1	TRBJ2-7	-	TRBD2	CASSLAAGLALYEQYF	TGCGCCAGCAGCTTGGCCGCGGGACTAGCGTTATACGAGCAGTACTTC
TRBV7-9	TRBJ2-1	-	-	CASSLDGGTGYWFF	TGTGCCAGCAGCTTAGACGGGGGGACAGGTTACTGGTTCTTC
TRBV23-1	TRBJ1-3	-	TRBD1	CASSQSRGGAIPGNTIYF	TGCGCCAGCAGTCAATCAAGAGGGGGCGCTATCCCTGGAAACACCATATATTTT
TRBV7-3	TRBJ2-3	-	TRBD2	CASSSGGAWQYF	TGTGCCAGCAGCTCCGGGGGGGCTTGGCAGTATTTT
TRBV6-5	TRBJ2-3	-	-	CASRLDPTDTQYF	TGTGCCAGCAGACTTGACCCCACAGATACGCAGTATTTT
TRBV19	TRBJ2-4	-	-	CASTRDVDKNIQYF	TGTGCCAGTACCAGGGACGTGGACAAAAACATTCAGTACTTC
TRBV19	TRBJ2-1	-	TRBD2	CASSVRRAGTYNEQFF	TGTGCCAGTAGTGTTCGGAGAGCGGGAACCTACAATGAGCAGTTCTTC
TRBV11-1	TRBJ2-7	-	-	CASSEGLNKAYEQYF	TGTGCCAGCAGCGAAGGACTCAACAAAGCCTACGAGCAGTACTTC
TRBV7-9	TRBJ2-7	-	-	CASSLASGVYEQYF	TGTGCCAGCAGCTTAGCATCCGGGGTCTACGAGCAGTACTTC
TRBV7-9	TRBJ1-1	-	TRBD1	CASSFGTGNTEAFF	TGTGCCAGCAGCTTTGGGACAGGGAACACTGAAGCTTTCTTT
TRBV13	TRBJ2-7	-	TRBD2	CASRRSGSFYEQYF	TGTGCCAGCAGACGAAGCGGGAGCTTCTACGAGCAGTACTTC
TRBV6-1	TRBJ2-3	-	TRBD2	CASSEQFGGRSDTQYF	TGTGCCAGCAGTGAACAGTTCGGGGGGAGATCAGATACGCAGTATTTT
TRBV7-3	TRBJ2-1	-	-	CASSPRGGTRMDEQFF	TGTGCCAGCAGCCCAAGGGGCGGAACAAGGATGGATGAGCAGTTCTTC
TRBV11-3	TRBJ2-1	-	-	CASSLGGGTYNEQFF	TGTGCCAGCAGCTTAGGCGGCGGGACCTACAATGAGCAGTTCTTC
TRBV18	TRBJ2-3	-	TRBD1	CASSRDRATTDTQYF	TGTGCCAGCTCACGGGACAGAGCCACCACAGATACGCAGTATTTT
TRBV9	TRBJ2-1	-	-	CASSVDGDSYNEQFF	TGTGCCAGCAGCGTAGATGGAGACTCCTACAATGAGCAGTTCTTC
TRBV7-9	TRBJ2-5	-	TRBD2	CASSLLAGGETQYF	TGTGCCAGCAGCTTACTAGCGGGTGGAGAGACCCAGTACTTC
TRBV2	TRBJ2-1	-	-	CASSPQARDNNEQFF	TGTGCCAGCAGTCCACAGGCCCGGGACAACAATGAGCAGTTCTTC
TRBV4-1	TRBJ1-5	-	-	CASSQVGGSSNQPQHF	TGCGCCAGCAGCCAAGTAGGGGGGTCCTCAAATCAGCCCCAGCATTTT
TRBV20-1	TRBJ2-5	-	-	CSAGRAGTQYF	TGCAGTGCGGGCAGGGCGGGGACCCAGTACTTC
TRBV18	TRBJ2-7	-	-	CASSPPNSYEQYF	TGTGCCAGCTCACCACCAAATTCCTACGAGCAGTACTTC
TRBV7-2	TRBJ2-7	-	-	CASSSVGYEQYF	TGTGCCAGCAGCTCGGTCGGATACGAGCAGTACTTC
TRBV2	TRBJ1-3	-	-	CASSEFSSGNTIYF	TGTGCCAGCAGTGAGTTCAGCTCTGGAAACACCATATATTTT
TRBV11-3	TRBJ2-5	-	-	CASSLDLTTFQETQYF	TGTGCCAGCAGCTTAGACCTAACTACGTTCCAAGAGACCCAGTACTTC
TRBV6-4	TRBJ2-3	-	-	CASSDSRLSSTDTQYF	TGTGCCAGCAGTGACTCCAGACTTTCTAGCACAGATACGCAGTATTTT
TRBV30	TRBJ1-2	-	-	CAWTRTYGYTF	TGTGCCTGGACGCGGACCTATGGCTACACCTTC
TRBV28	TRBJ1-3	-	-	CASSTSLMGHLGNTIYF	TGTGCCAGCAGCACGAGCCTAATGGGTCACTTGGGAAACACCATATATTTT
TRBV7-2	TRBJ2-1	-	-	CASSLARGNEQFF	TGTGCCAGCAGCTTAGCCCGGGGTAATGAGCAGTTCTTC
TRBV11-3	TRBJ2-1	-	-	CASRSAASSYNEQFF	TGTGCCAGCAGGTCAGCGGCAAGCTCCTACAATGAGCAGTTCTTC
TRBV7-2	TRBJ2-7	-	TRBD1	CASSFENRGIEQYF	TGTGCCAGCAGCTTCGAAAACAGGGGTATCGAGCAGTACTTC
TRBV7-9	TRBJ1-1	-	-	CASSLGLRMNTEAFF	TGTGCCAGCAGCTTAGGGCTACGTATGAACACTGAAGCTTTCTTT
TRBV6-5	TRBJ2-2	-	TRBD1	CASSPRTGSTGELFF	TGTGCCAGCAGTCCCCGGACAGGGTCTACCGGGGAGCTGTTTTTT
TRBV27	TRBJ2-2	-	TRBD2	CASSFLGLAGGPGTGELFF	TGTGCCAGCAGTTTCCTAGGACTAGCGGGAGGGCCGGGCACCGGGGAGCTGTTTTTT
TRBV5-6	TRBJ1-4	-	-	CASSLGPTNEKLFF	TGTGCCAGCAGCTTGGGCCCGACTAATGAAAAACTGTTTTTT
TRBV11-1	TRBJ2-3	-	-	CASSLESGATQYF	TGTGCCAGCAGCCTAGAGAGTGGGGCTACGCAGTATTTT
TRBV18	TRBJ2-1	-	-	CASSPSEAGINEQFF	TGTGCCAGCTCACCCAGTGAAGCGGGTATCAATGAGCAGTTCTTC
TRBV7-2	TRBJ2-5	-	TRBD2	CASSSRTSGKETQYF	TGTGCCAGCAGCTCCCGGACTAGCGGTAAAGAGACCCAGTACTTC
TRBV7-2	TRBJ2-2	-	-	CASSLGVRQANTGELFF	TGTGCCAGCAGCTTAGGGGTACGACAAGCCAACACCGGGGAGCTGTTTTTT
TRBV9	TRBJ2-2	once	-	CASSVRGQANTGELFF	TGTGCCAGCAGCGTACGGGGACAAGCGAACACCGGGGAGCTGTTTTTT
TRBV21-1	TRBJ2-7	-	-	CASSKAIYEQYF	TGTGCCAGCAGCAAAGCTATTTACGAGCAGTACTTC
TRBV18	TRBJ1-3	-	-	CASSPTTPQGGNTIYF	TGTGCCAGCTCACCAACGACTCCTCAAGGAGGAAACACCATATATTTT
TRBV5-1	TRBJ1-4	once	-	CASSLDVAGVEKLFF	TGCGCCAGCAGCTTGGATGTCGCGGGGGTGGAAAAACTGTTTTTT
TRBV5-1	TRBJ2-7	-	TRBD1	CASSPGTGPYEQYF	TGCGCCAGCAGCCCCGGGACAGGGCCCTACGAGCAGTACTTC
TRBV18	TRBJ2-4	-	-	CASSPDPREPQYF	TGTGCCAGCTCTCCGGACCCTCGGGAACCTCAGTACTTC
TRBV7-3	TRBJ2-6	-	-	CASSSPSSGANVLTF	TGTGCCAGCAGCTCCCCATCGTCTGGGGCCAACGTCCTGACTTTC
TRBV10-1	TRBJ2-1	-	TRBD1	CASSGTGTGVSFGYNEQFF	TGCGCCAGCAGTGGAACCGGGACAGGGGTGTCATTTGGCTACAATGAGCAGTTCTTC
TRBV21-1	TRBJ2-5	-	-	CASSKTPPTRQETQYF	TGTGCCAGCAGCAAAACGCCACCTACACGCCAAGAGACCCAGTACTTC
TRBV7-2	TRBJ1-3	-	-	CASSRLWGTGNTIYF	TGTGCCAGCAGCCGCCTATGGGGGACTGGAAACACCATATATTTT
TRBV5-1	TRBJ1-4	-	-	CASSVQGREEKLFF	TGCGCCAGCAGCGTGCAGGGACGAGAAGAAAAACTGTTTTTT